The 20 T cell receptor beta chains below were found in one sample sequenced in a study of T cell repertoires in cytomegalovirus infection. TCRdb reprocessed the reads via MiXCR and lists one record per CDR3 protein. The data show 450,000 to 600,000 distinct CDR3 sequences, about 33% seen once. Which antigens these TCRs recognize remains unknown. The sample here was cultured PBMCs, taken from culture after CMV antigen stimulation. Receptors originate from a human donor in good health (CMV status not recorded). Some clones in this sample may be carry-over from other donors' samples.

This clonotype was recorded a few times. The rearrangement joins TRBV10-3 to TRBJ2-5; no clear D gene. This CDR3 contains 16 residues. Trimming removed 0 bases at V and 1 base at J, with 12 bases between. CDR1 ENHRY and CDR2 SYGVKD come from the germline V gene. The CDR3 loop reads CAISESGRTFQETQYF. CDR3 nucleotides: TGTGCCATCAGTGAGTCCGGGCGAACTTTCCAAGAGACCCAGTACTTC.

Concerning this clonotype itself: This could be a read error, since a much larger clone is one nucleotide away. The rearrangement links TRBV7-2 to TRBJ2-7, with D tentatively TRBD2 (6 bases). CDR3 length equals 15 residues. Germline lookup yields CDR1 SGHTA and CDR2 FQGNSA. Trimming left V 5 bases short and J 1 base short, with 15 bases between. This CDR3 is CASSPGLQKSYEQYF. CDR3 coding DNA: TGTGCCAGCAGCCCAGGACTACAGAAATCCTACGAGCAGTACTTC.

This clonotype has a count of ten or more. J is TRBJ2-7 and V is TRBV7-8, with 7 bases that match TRBD2. With V trimmed by 2 bases and J by 5 bases, 6 bases remained unmatched. Germline lookup yields CDR1 SGHVS and CDR2 FQNEAQ. The CDR3 runs 14 residues. The CDR3 reads CASSLRAGTHEQYF. Here the CDR3 DNA reads TGTGCCAGCAGCTTACGAGCGGGAACTCACGAGCAGTACTTC.

In its sample, this clonotype was seen many times. CDR3 DNA sequence: TGCGCCAGCAGCCCCCGGGCCAGGGAGAGGCAGCCCCAGCATTTT. This translates into CASSPRARERQPQHF. The rearrangement links TRBV4-1 to TRBJ1-5; perhaps TRBD1 as D (5 bases). This CDR3 has 15 amino acids. Trimming removed 4 bases at V and 7 bases at J, with 17 bases between. The germline gives CDR1 MGHRA, CDR2 YSYEKL.

This clonotype occurred a few times. The chain joins TRBV7-2 to TRBJ1-2; D perhaps matches TRBD1 (5 bases). The CDR3 runs to 18 residues. CDR1 SGHTA and CDR2 FQGNSA come from the germline V gene. V dropped 3 bases and J dropped 3 bases, with 23 bases sitting between them. The CDR3: CASSFSGPGVKSYYGYTF. The CDR3 coding sequence is TGTGCCAGCAGCTTCTCAGGGCCTGGGGTAAAGTCCTACTATGGCTACACCTTC.

Worth noting for this clonotype: Given a much more abundant clone one base away, this may be a read error. The gene calls are TRBV12-3 or TRBV12-4 and TRBJ1-1; D is ambiguous. CDR3 size: 13 residues. The V end lost 5 bases, the J end lost 0 bases, and 7 bases lay between the germline ends. The CDR3 here is CASSMTLNTEAFF. The CDR3 bases are TGTGCCAGCAGTATGACACTGAACACTGAAGCTTTCTTT.

This clonotype was counted a few times. V gene TRBV19 combines with J gene TRBJ2-7, with 13 positions matching TRBD2. Germline-derived CDR1 and CDR2 are LNHDA and SQIVND (reference sequence). V lost 5 bases, J lost 2 bases, and 6 bases stayed unmatched. CDR3 length: 16 amino acids. The DNA for the CDR3 is TGTGCCAGTAGTGAAACCGGGACTAGCGGGACCTACGAGCAGTACTTC. Protein sequence: CASSETGTSGTYEQYF.

DNA for the CDR3: TGTGCCAGCAGTGAGCATGAGCAGTTCTTC. It is translated as CASSEHEQFF. The chain couples TRBV25-1 to TRBJ2-1; D is undetermined. This CDR3 region has 10 residues. The germline CDR1 and CDR2 sequences are MGHDK and SYGVNS. Trimming left V 3 bases short and J 8 bases short, with 2 bases between.

The V and J genes are TRBV19 and TRBJ2-2, with no clear D. The ends were cut back, 6 bases at V and 0 bases at J, with 11 bases in the middle. This CDR3 region has 15 residues. From germline, CDR1 is LNHDA and CDR2 SQIVND (reference sequence). The DNA for the CDR3 is TGTGCCAGTAGCACCCCCGGAACGAACACCGGGGAGCTGTTTTTT. Translated, it gives CASSTPGTNTGELFF.

The chain recombines TRBV27 with TRBJ1-2; TRBD1 aligns across 7 bases. The trim removed 6 bases at V and 4 bases at J, leaving 8 bases unmatched. Germline CDR1 reads MNHEY; CDR2 reads SMNVEV (reference sequence). The CDR3 contains 14 residues. This CDR3 reads CASRGDSPFYGYTF. CDR3 sequence (DNA): TGTGCCAGCAGAGGGGACAGCCCCTTCTATGGCTACACCTTC.

The CDR3 protein is CASRNLRDSIYEQYF. The DNA for the CDR3 is TGTGCCAGCAGAAACCTCAGGGACTCGATCTACGAGCAGTACTTC. The J gene is TRBJ2-7, the V gene TRBV6-6; D might be TRBD2 (6 bases). V shed 6 bases and J shed 3 bases, with 18 bases lying between them. Germline CDR1 reads MNHNY; CDR2 reads SVGAGI (reference sequence). The CDR3 consists of 15 residues.

The chain combines TRBV19 with TRBJ1-1, with D unclear. V lost 4 bases and J lost 6, with 12 bases in between. The CDR3 spans 13 residues. The germline V gene encodes CDR1 LNHDA and CDR2 SQIVND (reference sequence). The CDR3 DNA follows: TGTGCCAGTAGTAAGGCCCCCCGCGCTGAAGCTTTCTTT. It encodes CASSKAPRAEAFF.

The rearrangement links TRBV6-2 or TRBV6-3 to TRBJ2-2; no definite D call. Trimming removed 7 bases from V and 1 base from J, with 16 bases in between. Germline V gene lookup returns CDR1 MNHEY and CDR2 SVGEGT. CDR3 length equals 16 residues. The CDR3: CASITTFRVNTGELFF. The CDR3 DNA reads TGTGCCAGCATTACTACCTTTAGGGTGAACACCGGGGAGCTGTTTTTT.

A few counts support this clonotype. The genes are TRBV7-6 and TRBJ2-7; D is possibly TRBD2 (6 bases). V dropped 0 bases and J dropped 4 bases, with 13 bases sitting between them. The CDR3 covers 15 residues. Germline V gene data show CDR1 as SGHVS and CDR2 as FNYEAQ. The CDR3 region has the DNA TGTGCCAGCAGCTTAGCGCGGATCGGGAGTTACGAGCAGTACTTC. Translating it yields CASSLARIGSYEQYF.

This clonotype has a single count. V usage is TRBV6-2 or TRBV6-3 and J usage is TRBJ2-1; TRBD2 matches at 14 bases. The CDR3 sequence is 17 residues long. Germline V gene data show CDR1 as MNHEY and CDR2 as SVGEGT. Trimming removed 5 bases from V and 9 bases from J; junction bases left unmatched: 12. CDR3 sequence reads: CASSDGLAGGPLSEQFF. The CDR3 DNA reads as TGTGCCAGCAGTGACGGACTAGCGGGAGGACCGCTTTCTGAGCAGTTCTTC.

This rearrangement joins TRBV7-2 to TRBJ2-2, with D maybe TRBD1 (6 bases). CDR1 and CDR2 (germline): SGHTA, FQGNSA. CDR3 length: 15 amino acids. V lost 3 bases and J lost 3, with 11 bases in between. The CDR3 coding sequence is TGTGCCAGCAGCTTTTTGGACAGCCACACCGGGGAGCTGTTTTTT. Translated, it gives CASSFLDSHTGELFF. Using reference TRBV7-2 and TRBJ2-2 for the parts outside the CDR3, the full variable domain is GAGVSQSPSNKVTEKGKDVELRCDPISGHTALYWYRQSLGQGLEFLIYFQGNSAPDKSGLPSDRFSAERTGGSVSTLTIQRTQQEDSAVYLCASSFLDSHTGELFFGEGSRLTVL.

The genes are TRBV4-1 and TRBJ1-3, with TRBD1 as a possible D gene (5 bases). Between the trimmed V and J ends, which lost 1 base and 0 bases, there was a span of 13 bases. Germline CDR1 reads MGHRA; CDR2 reads YSYEKL. The CDR3 loop spans 17 amino acids. In DNA, the CDR3 is TGCGCCAGCAGCCAAGCTACGGGGGGGATCTCTGGAAACACCATATATTTT. Its translation is CASSQATGGISGNTIYF.

The rearrangement uses TRBV7-2 and TRBJ2-1, with 13 bases lining up with TRBD2. V shed 4 bases and J 7 bases; nucleotides not matched to a gene: 7. This CDR3 contains 16 residues. Germline values: CDR1 SGHTA, CDR2 FQGNSA. The chain's CDR3 is CASSSPGLAGRNEQFF. CDR3 sequence (DNA): TGTGCCAGCAGCTCCCCGGGACTAGCGGGAAGGAATGAGCAGTTCTTC. The full variable domain, with the rest looked up from reference TRBV7-2 and TRBJ2-1, is GAGVSQSPSNKVTEKGKDVELRCDPISGHTALYWYRQSLGQGLEFLIYFQGNSAPDKSGLPSDRFSAERTGGSVSTLTIQRTQQEDSAVYLCASSSPGLAGRNEQFFGPGTRLTVL.

This clonotype turned up a few times. The CDR3 DNA reads as TGTGCCAGTGCACAGGGTTTTATTGCGGGAGGGAGTTACAATGAGCAGTTCTTC. This encodes CASAQGFIAGGSYNEQFF. This chain connects TRBV19 to TRBJ2-1; 9 bases match TRBD2. Germline CDR1 and CDR2: LNHDA and SQIVND (reference sequence). Trimming took 8 bases from V and 4 from J; bases not matched to a gene: 18. The CDR3 is made up of 18 amino acids.

The table lists this clonotype with many counts. The V gene is TRBV7-2, the J gene TRBJ2-1; D uncertain. Trimming removed 4 bases from V and 0 bases from J, with 10 bases in between. Per germline, CDR1 SGHTA and CDR2 FQGNSA. The CDR3 has 15 amino acids. CDR3 coding DNA: TGTGCCAGCAGCTCCGACCAGAGCTCCTACAATGAGCAGTTCTTC. Translating it yields CASSSDQSSYNEQFF.